Listed here is a single TCR beta chain. This clonotype has ten or more counts. It has no known antigen specificity. No base qualities exist here, and no much larger clone lies one base off it. This record comes from a study of CD8 T cells in ankylosing spondylitis (dated by TCRdb to between 2016 and 2019). In the study overall: The study profiled T cell receptor beta repertoires in healthy donors and ankylosing spondylitis patients to find disease-linked TCR variants. The full study cohort was made up of over 20 ankylosing spondylitis patients and some 100 healthy donors. Peripheral blood was sampled, and synovial fluid was additionally collected from ankylosing spondylitis patients.

TCRdb shows the sequencer as Illumina HiSeq 2500. TCR beta libraries were prepared by quantitative 5'-RACE with molecular barcodes. As for the original processing: A new computational method based on a probabilistic model of VDJ rearrangement was used to identify disease-linked TCR variants. TCRdb's own reprocessing of the public reads used fastp at Q25 and MiXCR and kept productive beta chains. Each record represents a unique CDR3 protein, reported with the most common genes and DNA among its rows. The V and J calls here are based on TCRdb, not the publication. This sample gives around 30,000 distinct CDR3 sequences in total; 7.2% of them show up just once. 8% to 11% of the sample is in the top ten clones. The germline ends are 0 bases apart after V is trimmed by 2 bases and J by 5 bases. Sequences KGHDR (CDR1) and SFDVKD (CDR2) are obtained from the germline V gene. Spanning cysteine to phenylalanine, the CDR3 consists of 12 amino acids. Only the CDR3 part of the read is kept: 36 bases, read in frame from the first base.

Overall study results and their limits: A CD8+ phenotype was shown by the disease-linked clones, which were found at relatively low frequencies in peripheral blood. Blood from ankylosing spondylitis patients appeared to be characterized by a TCR beta motif composed of under 10 highly homologous amino acid variants. Some motif variants had previously been reported in the synovial fluid and blood of reactive arthritis patients, which suggests shared mechanisms of disease initiation. According to the report, matched synovial fluid samples from ankylosing spondylitis patients were significantly enriched for the disease-linked clones.

Input material: blood, either unsorted or a sorted T cell fraction (not recorded which). This TCR came from a male donor with ankylosing spondylitis or in good health (not recorded which). The rearranged chain carries TRBV24-1 and TRBJ1-6; too little of a D gene remains to name it. The base sequence is TGTGCCACCAGTGATTATAATTCACCCCTCCACTTT. This encodes CATSDYNSPLHF.